This TCR beta chain was identified during a study of cytomegalovirus exposure and HLA in healthy donors. This clone was seen a few times. Antigen: not known. Primers: 60 Vbeta forward and 13 Jbeta reverse. Measured with immunoSEQ multiplex PCR; TCRdb has only the in-frame clones, and not every one. The sample has 180,000 or so clones; 62% are singletons. Study outcomes and limitations: Most subjects' HLA-A and HLA-B alleles were reportedly predicted from TCR beta sequences. The investigators catalogued some 160 TCR beta chains as cytomegalovirus-associated.

The CDR3 loop spans 13 amino acids. V lost 0 bases and J lost 3, with 6 bases in between. The V gene's germline CDR1 is SGHRS and CDR2 YFSETQ. In nominal health when sampled, donors likely had unrecorded immune exposures nonetheless. This clonotype originated in a man aged 40-49 years in good health and CMV-seronegative. The V gene is TRBV5-1, the J gene TRBJ2-5; D is undetermined. Input material: PBMCs. The CDR3 is CASSLVLKETQYF. CDR3 nucleotide sequence: TGCGCCAGCAGCTTGGTCCTTAAAGAGACCCAGTACTTC.